This passage covers 5 T cell receptor beta chains from one sample sequenced in a study of early T cells in non-severe SARS-CoV-2 infection. TCRdb analysed the 5' RACE reads with MiXCR anew, one entry per CDR3 protein. Of approximately 77,000 distinct CDR3 sequences detected, 15% appear once; the ten largest clones hold roughly an eighth. The material sequenced was whole blood. The receptor set was obtained from an adult who was a healthcare worker with PCR-confirmed SARS-CoV-2 infection or an uninfected control (not recorded which).

The rearrangement links TRBV29-1 to TRBJ1-1, with D unresolved. The length of the CDR3 is 13 residues. Germline CDR1 reads SQVTM; CDR2 reads ANQGSEA. V was shortened by 3 bases and J by 1 base, with 9 bases between the two germline ends. In nucleotides, the CDR3 is TGCAGCGTTGAGGGGTCAGAGAACACTGAAGCTTTCTTT. It encodes CSVEGSENTEAFF.

The rearrangement links TRBV10-3 to TRBJ1-5; possibly TRBD1 for D (5 bases). The CDR3 contains 13 residues. The germline gives CDR1 ENHRY, CDR2 SYGVKD. The V end lost 4 bases, the J end lost 9 bases, and 13 bases lay between the germline ends. CDR3 sequence (DNA): TGTGCCATCAGTGCAGGACATTCACGGCCCCAGCATTTT. Translating gives CAISAGHSRPQHF.

This clonotype was counted many times. This rearrangement joins TRBV6-1 to TRBJ1-4, with D unresolved. Germline V gene data show CDR1 as MNHNS and CDR2 as SASEGT. The CDR3 is 16 residues long. V lost 5 bases to trimming and J lost 0 bases, with 13 bases between them. CDR3 bases: TGTGCCAGCAGTCTTGGCCTTGTTGCAACTAATGAAAAACTGTTTTTT. Encoded protein: CASSLGLVATNEKLFF.

V gene TRBV7-2 combines with J gene TRBJ2-7; D is unclear. Germline CDR1 is SGHTA and CDR2 is FQGNSA. V gave up 5 bases and J gave up 3 bases, with 17 bases separating them. CDR3 length: 15 amino acids. CDR3 DNA sequence: TGTGCCAGCAGCCCCTTCCCAGGCCCAGACTACGAGCAGTACTTC. It is translated as CASSPFPGPDYEQYF.

In this sample, this clonotype turned up many times. The CDR3 sequence is CSARDQGDTQYF. The DNA for the CDR3 is TGCAGTGCTAGAGATCAAGGGGATACGCAGTATTTT. The J gene is TRBJ2-3, the V gene TRBV20-1; no clear D gene. CDR3 length: 12 residues. CDR1 and CDR2 (germline): DFQATT, SNEGSKA (reference sequence). Trimming shortened V by 0 bases and J by 6 bases, and 7 bases separated the two germline ends.